A selection of T cell receptor beta chains follows, all from one sample in a study of cytomegalovirus exposure and HLA in healthy donors. TCRdb keeps only in-frame clones here, not all; method: immunoSEQ multiplex PCR. The data hold 95,000 to 100,000 clones, with roughly 76% observed a single time. The specimen was PBMCs. The origin of the receptors is a man aged 40-49 years in good health and CMV-seronegative. The CDR3 runs from the conserved cysteine through the conserved F or W. The D gene is left open where the match is weak. Size is stated for part of the rows, as once, few or many counts, or as a class when the clone is expanded.

d_gene	abundance	v_gene	j_gene	CDR3aa	CDR3nt
TRBD1	-	TRBV27	TRBJ1-2	CASSRIPDRDYGYTF	TGTGCCAGCAGTCGAATACCCGACAGGGACTATGGCTACACCTTC
-	-	TRBV19	TRBJ2-2	CASHMTRDTGELFF	TGTGCCAGCCATATGACCAGGGACACCGGGGAGCTGTTTTTT
-	-	TRBV30	TRBJ2-5	CAWTGHDQETQYF	TGTGCCTGGACGGGACACGACCAAGAGACCCAGTACTTC
-	-	TRBV30	TRBJ1-2	CAWTRDLYGYTF	TGTGCCTGGACTCGGGATCTCTATGGCTACACCTTC
-	-	TRBV19	TRBJ2-3	CASSGSGSYFTDTQYF	TGTGCCAGTAGTGGTAGCGGATCCTATTTCACAGATACGCAGTATTTT
-	-	TRBV19	TRBJ1-6	CASSIDPRGSSPLHF	TGTGCCAGTAGTATAGATCCCAGGGGCAGTTCCCCCCTCCACTTT
-	-	TRBV6-1	TRBJ2-7	CASSDGGSRTYEQYF	TGTGCCAGCAGTGATGGGGGCTCAAGAACCTACGAGCAGTACTTC
-	-	TRBV19	TRBJ1-4	CASGRESTNEKLFF	TGTGCCAGCGGCAGGGAATCGACTAATGAAAAACTGTTTTTT
TRBD1	-	TRBV6-1	TRBJ2-5	CASRGTGRGWTQYF	TGTGCCAGCAGAGGGACAGGGAGGGGATGGACCCAGTACTTC
-	-	TRBV7-9	TRBJ1-1	CSSSSGTTLTEAFF	TGTTCCAGCAGCTCCGGGACAACTCTCACTGAAGCTTTCTTT
-	-	TRBV28	TRBJ1-1	CASSPNVGGAFF	TGTGCCAGCAGTCCCAACGTAGGCGGAGCTTTCTTT
-	-	TRBV6-1	TRBJ2-7	CASGLYEQYF	TGTGCCAGCGGGCTCTACGAGCAGTACTTC
-	-	TRBV19	TRBJ1-3	CASSPLAGDGNTIYF	TGTGCCAGTAGTCCCCTGGCAGGGGACGGAAACACCATATATTTT
TRBD2	-	TRBV6-4	TRBJ2-3	CASSAQGLAGKDTQYF	TGTGCCAGCAGTGCTCAGGGACTAGCGGGGAAAGATACGCAGTATTTT
TRBD2	-	TRBV5-1	TRBJ2-3	CASSRGGTSTDTQYF	TGCGCCAGCAGCCGCGGGGGGACTAGCACAGATACGCAGTATTTT
-	-	TRBV7-9	TRBJ2-3	CASSLGLVSDTQYF	TGTGCCAGCAGCTTAGGACTAGTTTCAGATACGCAGTATTTT
-	-	TRBV7-2	TRBJ1-1	CASSTNVGTEAFF	TGTGCCAGCAGCACGAACGTCGGCACTGAAGCTTTCTTT
-	-	TRBV5-5	TRBJ2-1	CASSLVRGSEQFF	TGTGCCAGCAGCTTGGTGAGAGGGAGTGAGCAGTTCTTC
-	-	TRBV5-1	TRBJ1-1	CASRFGGEENTEAFF	TGCGCCAGCCGTTTTGGTGGGGAGGAAAACACTGAAGCTTTCTTT
-	-	TRBV29-1	TRBJ2-1	CSVEDTGGTDEQFF	TGCAGCGTTGAAGATACGGGGGGCACCGATGAGCAGTTCTTC
-	-	TRBV7-9	TRBJ2-1	CSSSLLRPSSYNEQFF	TGTTCCAGCAGCTTACTCAGGCCAAGCTCCTACAATGAGCAGTTCTTC
TRBD1	-	TRBV10-1	TRBJ2-7	CASRAGQGASYEQYF	TGCGCCAGCAGGGCCGGACAGGGGGCGTCCTACGAGCAGTACTTC
TRBD1	-	TRBV2	TRBJ1-2	CASSGTGGNGYTF	TGTGCCAGCAGTGGGACAGGGGGCAATGGCTACACCTTC
-	-	TRBV6-1	TRBJ2-7	CASMAGAGYEQYF	TGTGCCAGCATGGCGGGGGCTGGCTACGAGCAGTACTTC
TRBD1	-	TRBV7-2	TRBJ1-1	CASSSRGLNTEAFF	TGTGCCAGCAGCAGCAGGGGGTTGAACACTGAAGCTTTCTTT
TRBD1	once	TRBV5-1	TRBJ2-7	CASSLRPGQGVYEQYF	TGCGCCAGCAGCTTGCGTCCGGGACAGGGAGTCTACGAGCAGTACTTC
-	-	TRBV19	TRBJ1-1	CASSDGQMNTEAFF	TGTGCCAGTAGTGACGGACAGATGAACACTGAAGCTTTCTTT
TRBD2	few	TRBV28	TRBJ2-3	CATRSGGHTDTQYF	TGTGCCACCCGTAGCGGGGGGCACACAGATACGCAGTATTTT
-	-	TRBV5-4	TRBJ1-2	CASTWGEMGYTF	TGTGCCAGCACCTGGGGGGAAATGGGCTACACCTTC
-	-	TRBV4-2	TRBJ1-6	CASSQERGTLLSPLHF	TGTGCCAGCAGCCAAGAAAGGGGGACACTCCTTTCACCCCTCCACTTT
-	-	TRBV7-9	TRBJ1-2	CASSPGQNYGYTF	TGTGCCAGCAGCCCCGGACAGAACTATGGCTACACCTTC
TRBD2	-	TRBV10-1	TRBJ2-1	CASSANAGGRNEQFF	TGCGCCAGCAGCGCTAATGCGGGGGGCCGGAATGAGCAGTTCTTC
TRBD1	-	TRBV7-8	TRBJ2-2	CASSLWDRGYTGELFF	TGTGCCAGCAGCTTATGGGACAGGGGATACACCGGGGAGCTGTTTTTT
-	-	TRBV7-8	TRBJ1-1	CASSHGPDTEAFF	TGTGCCAGCAGCCATGGCCCCGACACTGAAGCTTTCTTT
-	few	TRBV9	TRBJ2-7	CASSVGWGGWYEQYF	TGTGCCAGCAGCGTAGGGTGGGGGGGCTGGTACGAGCAGTACTTC
-	-	TRBV4-1	TRBJ1-2	CASSQTSTGRLYGYTF	TGCGCCAGCAGCCAAACGTCGACAGGCCGTCTGTATGGCTACACCTTC
-	-	TRBV6-5	TRBJ2-1	CASSYTWNEQFF	TGTGCCAGCAGTTACACTTGGAATGAGCAGTTCTTC
-	-	TRBV30	TRBJ2-5	CAWGALTQYF	TGTGCCTGGGGGGCTCTCACCCAGTACTTC
TRBD2	-	TRBV9	TRBJ2-1	CASSPLAGGLPPHWNEQFF	TGTGCCAGCAGCCCTTTGGCGGGGGGGCTTCCCCCCCACTGGAATGAGCAGTTCTTC
-	few	TRBV6-5	TRBJ1-5	CASTGNSNQPQHF	TGTGCCAGTACAGGGAATAGCAATCAGCCCCAGCATTTT
-	-	TRBV19	TRBJ2-5	CASSIDPTKRETQYF	TGTGCCAGTAGTATAGACCCCACCAAGAGGGAGACCCAGTACTTC
TRBD1	-	TRBV27	TRBJ2-5	CASSPRQGAVETQYF	TGTGCCAGCAGTCCCAGACAGGGGGCAGTAGAGACCCAGTACTTC
TRBD1	-	TRBV6-1	TRBJ1-1	CRGWTGKTAFF	TGTCGGGGTTGGACAGGGAAGACAGCTTTCTTT
TRBD1	few	TRBV6-1	TRBJ2-7	CASATGGVGEQYF	TGTGCCAGCGCCACAGGGGGAGTAGGGGAGCAGTACTTC
TRBD1	once	TRBV7-9	TRBJ1-2	CSSSLGTGGGFGYTF	TGTTCCAGCAGCTTGGGGACAGGGGGAGGTTTCGGCTACACCTTC
TRBD1	-	TRBV10-3	TRBJ2-5	CAISDRDRGAVETQYF	TGTGCCATCAGTGACCGGGACAGGGGGGCTGTTGAGACCCAGTACTTC
-	-	TRBV6-1	TRBJ1-3	CASSAPSNTIYF	TGTGCCAGCAGTGCCCCCTCAAACACCATATATTTT
-	-	TRBV5-1	TRBJ1-6	CASSYGGEFSPLHF	TGCGCCAGCAGCTACGGAGGGGAGTTCTCACCCCTCCACTTT
TRBD1	-	TRBV6-5	TRBJ2-5	CASSRQGETQYF	TGTGCCAGCAGCAGACAGGGAGAGACCCAGTACTTC
TRBD1	-	TRBV11-2	TRBJ2-5	CASSKGTVQETQYF	TGTGCCAGCAGCAAGGGGACAGTCCAAGAGACCCAGTACTTC
TRBD2	-	TRBV2	TRBJ2-7	CASKEGTSTYEQYF	TGTGCCAGCAAAGAGGGGACTAGTACCTACGAGCAGTACTTC
-	-	TRBV11-3	TRBJ2-3	CASSRLYSNTQYF	TGTGCCAGCAGCCGCCTTTACTCCAATACGCAGTATTTT
TRBD1	-	TRBV7-8	TRBJ1-2	CASSPGQGKWANYGYTF	TGTGCCAGCAGCCCCGGACAGGGCAAGTGGGCTAACTATGGCTACACCTTC
TRBD1	-	TRBV5-4	TRBJ1-3	CASSRTGGNTIYF	TGTGCCAGCAGCAGGACAGGGGGGAACACCATATATTTT
-	-	TRBV30	TRBJ1-1	CAWSTGTEAFF	TGTGCCTGGAGCACAGGGACTGAAGCTTTCTTT
-	-	TRBV7-8	TRBJ1-4	CASSFANEKLFF	TGTGCCAGCAGCTTCGCTAATGAAAAACTGTTTTTT
-	-	TRBV6-1	TRBJ1-4	CASTPRATNEKLFF	TGTGCCAGCACCCCGAGGGCAACTAATGAAAAACTGTTTTTT
-	-	TRBV6-4	TRBJ1-5	CANSKRRNQPQHF	TGTGCCAACTCTAAGCGGAGAAATCAGCCCCAGCATTTT
-	-	TRBV28	TRBJ2-6	CASSRDWFSGANVLTF	TGTGCCAGCAGCCGAGACTGGTTCTCTGGGGCCAACGTCCTGACTTTC